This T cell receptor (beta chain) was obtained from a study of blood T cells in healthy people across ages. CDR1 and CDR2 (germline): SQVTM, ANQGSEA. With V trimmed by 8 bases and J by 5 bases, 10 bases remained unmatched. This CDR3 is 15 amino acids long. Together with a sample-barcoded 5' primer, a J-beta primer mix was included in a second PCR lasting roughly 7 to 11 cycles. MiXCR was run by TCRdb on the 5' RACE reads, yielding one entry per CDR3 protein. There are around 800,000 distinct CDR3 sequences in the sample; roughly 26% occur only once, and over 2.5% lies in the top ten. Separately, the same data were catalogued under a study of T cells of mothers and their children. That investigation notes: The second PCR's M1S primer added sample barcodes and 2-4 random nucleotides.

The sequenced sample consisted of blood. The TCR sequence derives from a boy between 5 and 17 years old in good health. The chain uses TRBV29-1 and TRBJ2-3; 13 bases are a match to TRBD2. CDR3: CSPSRTSGGLDTQYF. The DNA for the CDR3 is TGCAGCCCTTCGAGGACTAGCGGGGGTTTAGATACGCAGTATTTT.